The source of this TCR beta chain is a study of T cell responses to AZD1222 COVID-19 vaccine. Germline loops: CDR1 MNHEY, CDR2 SMNVEV (reference sequence). Trimming removed 6 bases from V and 1 base from J, with 9 bases in between. The CDR3 is 13 residues long. As regards this clone: Its specificity is unknown.

Whole-study findings and limits: Compared with day 0, the breadth and depth of the Spike-specific TCR repertoire rose significantly after two doses of AZD1222. Distributed over spike, vaccine-associated CD4 TCRs predominated at 160-218 and 743-854. Reports indicate that nearly half of spike-specific TCRs are directed at unmutated variant regions.

Only in-frame clones appear in the TCRdb table, and some are missing; sequencing was by immunoSEQ multiplex PCR. The sample has 150,000 or so clones, 80% to 95% seen once. The chain joins TRBV27 to TRBJ1-2, with D unclear. The source of this sequence is an adult in good health. Source: peripheral blood, taken on day 0 of MenACWY control vaccination. CDR3: CASSPRDNYGYTF. For the CDR3, the DNA is TGTGCCAGCAGCCCACGGGATAACTATGGCTACACCTTC.